These 11 T cell receptor beta chains originate from one sample sequenced in a study of T cell repertoires in cytomegalovirus infection (dated by TCRdb to between 2019 and 2020). The sample was run on an Illumina HiSeq 1500. TCRdb reprocessed the public reads (quality trimming at Q25 with fastp, clone calling with MiXCR) and kept in-frame beta chains. Records with the same CDR3 protein are collapsed into one entry carrying the most frequent genes and DNA. Counted in this sample were fewer than 250,000 distinct CDR3 sequences; 12% of them appeared once. Roughly 1.7% of the sample lies in the top ten. What was sequenced was PBMCs. These receptors were obtained from a human donor in good health (CMV status not recorded). Some clones in this sample may be carry-over from other donors' samples.

This clonotype turned up a few times. The rearrangement uses TRBV3-1 and TRBJ2-1; 7 bases map to TRBD2. Germline CDR1 LGHDT, CDR2 YNNKEL (reference sequence). This CDR3 contains 14 residues. The J segment lost 7 bases and the V segment lost 0 bases, leaving 3 bases of the junction unmatched. As DNA, the CDR3 is TGTGCCAGCAGCCAAGAGGGGAGGGGTAATGAGCAGTTCTTC. Its translation is CASSQEGRGNEQFF.

The CDR3 bases are TGCGCCAGCAGCTTGTTGGATCCGGGTTTAGAAGCTTTCTTT. Residues: CASSLLDPGLEAFF. The chain uses TRBV5-1 and TRBJ1-1, with unresolved D. Germline V CDR1 and CDR2: SGHRS, YFSETQ. This CDR3 is 14 amino acids long. The ends were cut back, 1 base at V and 8 bases at J, with 15 bases in the middle.

This clonotype has a count of ten or more. V gene TRBV7-9 combines with J gene TRBJ2-7, with TRBD2 identical over 7 bases. The CDR3 consists of 10 residues. Germline CDR1 is SEHNR and CDR2 is FQNEAQ (reference sequence). CDR3 DNA sequence: TGTTCGGGCGGGAGCGACGAGCAGTACTTC. Translating gives CSGGSDEQYF.

This clonotype was observed many times. The V gene is TRBV25-1, the J gene TRBJ1-6, with D hard to call. This CDR3 is 16 amino acids long. V lost 2 bases and J 8 bases, leaving 16 bases between the germline ends. Germline V lookup: CDR1 MGHDK, CDR2 SYGVNS. CDR3 amino acids: CASSEGRTPYHSPLHF. CDR3 bases: TGTGCCAGCAGTGAAGGGAGAACTCCATATCATTCACCCCTCCACTTT.

The chain joins TRBV2 to TRBJ1-5, with D perhaps TRBD1 (5 bases). There are 13 residues in the CDR3. V shed 3 bases and J shed 7 bases, with 10 bases lying between them. The germline V gene has CDR1 SNHLY and CDR2 FYNNEI. CDR3 sequence reads: CASSDWGEQPQHF. The CDR3 DNA sequence: TGTGCCAGCAGTGATTGGGGGGAGCAGCCCCAGCATTTT.

This clonotype was counted at least ten times. The V gene is TRBV6-2 or TRBV6-3, the J gene TRBJ1-5, with D possibly matching TRBD1 (5 bases). Trimming cost V 7 bases and J 2 bases, with 12 bases left between them. CDR3 length equals 14 residues. CDR1 MNHEY and CDR2 SVGEGT come from the germline V gene. The CDR3 bases are TGTGCCAGCAATGGGGGTTATGGCAATCAGCCCCAGCATTTT. It specifies CASNGGYGNQPQHF.

The rearrangement uses TRBV2 and TRBJ1-3, with D tentatively TRBD1 (6 bases). Per the germline V gene, CDR1 is SNHLY and CDR2 is FYNNEI. The ends were cut back, 4 bases at V and 1 base at J, with 17 bases in the middle. The CDR3 runs 17 residues. The CDR3 sequence: CASSAADSRLSGNTIYF. The CDR3 bases are TGTGCCAGCAGTGCCGCGGACAGTCGACTTTCTGGAAACACCATATATTTT. The full variable domain, its missing parts supplied by reference TRBV2 and TRBJ1-3, is EPEVTQTPSHQVTQMGQEVILRCVPISNHLYFYWYRQILGQKVEFLVSFYNNEISEKSEIFDDQFSVERPDGSNFTLKIRSTKLEDSAMYFCASSAADSRLSGNTIYFGEGSWLTVV.

The chain has TRBV6-1 and TRBJ2-7; the D gene is possibly TRBD2 (6 bases). V dropped 7 bases and J dropped 4 bases, with 14 bases sitting between them. The V gene's germline CDR1 is MNHNS and CDR2 SASEGT. The CDR3 is 13 amino acids. CDR3 loop: CASTPEGLYEQYF. CDR3 bases: TGTGCCAGCACCCCTGAGGGACTTTACGAGCAGTACTTC.

This sequence joins TRBV12-3 or TRBV12-4 and TRBJ1-4; 9 bases agree with TRBD1. V trimming: 7 bases; J trimming: 5 bases; junction bases outside the gene matches: 5. The CDR3 is 14 residues long. The CDR3 loop reads CASTRDRENEKLFF. CDR3 nucleotide sequence: TGTGCCAGCACCAGGGACAGGGAGAATGAAAAACTGTTTTTT.

This clonotype was found once. The V and J genes are TRBV29-1 and TRBJ2-2; no clear D. The germline V and J ends were trimmed by 4 bases and 2 bases, with 8 bases remaining between them. Germline V gene sequence: CDR1 SQVTM, CDR2 ANQGSEA. CDR3 length: 13 residues. CDR3 protein: CSVARTNTGELFF. CDR3 coding DNA: TGCAGCGTTGCACGCACTAACACCGGGGAGCTGTTTTTT.

This clonotype was observed at least ten times. The chain recombines TRBV7-2 with TRBJ2-3; weak D call: TRBD2 (5 bases). V lost 5 bases to trimming and J lost 0 bases, with 9 bases between them. Germline assignment: CDR1 SGHTA and CDR2 FQGNSA. The CDR3 has 14 amino acids. CDR3 nucleotides: TGTGCCAGCAGCCCTGGACTGAGCACAGATACGCAGTATTTT. Protein: CASSPGLSTDTQYF.